Listed below are T cell receptor beta chains from one sample, sequenced in a study of shared clonotypes between healthy human individuals. Profiling relied on immunoSEQ multiplex PCR, and the TCRdb table lists in-frame clones only, not all of them. Found here are about 2.3 million clones, 92% of them singletons; the top ten hold 0.37%. The sequenced material came from naive CD4+ T cells from PBMCs. All receptors derive from a man younger than 35 in good health. Some clones in this sample may be carry-over from other donors' samples. Each CDR3 is given with its conserved first and last residue. Each record gives: V gene, J gene, D gene, CDR3 protein, CDR3 DNA. A D gene is named only where the DNA matches it firmly.

v_gene: TRBV28; j_gene: TRBJ2-5; d_gene: TRBD2; CDR3aa: CASVWTSGAAQYF; CDR3nt: TGTGCCAGCGTTTGGACTAGCGGGGCGGCCCAGTACTTC
v_gene: TRBV9; j_gene: TRBJ2-5; d_gene: .; CDR3aa: CASSVGLRDSWETQYF; CDR3nt: TGTGCCAGCAGCGTAGGCTTGCGGGACAGTTGGGAGACCCAGTACTTC
v_gene: TRBV28; j_gene: TRBJ1-2; d_gene: .; CDR3aa: CASSLTGRSGYTF; CDR3nt: TGTGCCAGCAGTTTAACGGGGCGATCCGGCTACACCTTC
v_gene: TRBV28; j_gene: TRBJ1-5; d_gene: .; CDR3aa: CASSVGGASNQPQHF; CDR3nt: TGTGCCAGCAGCGTGGGGGGCGCGAGCAATCAGCCCCAGCATTTT
v_gene: TRBV9; j_gene: TRBJ1-1; d_gene: .; CDR3aa: CASSPHRVPDTEAFF; CDR3nt: TGTGCCAGCAGCCCCCACAGGGTACCGGACACTGAAGCTTTCTTT
v_gene: TRBV15; j_gene: TRBJ2-5; d_gene: .; CDR3aa: CATSRGPGWAQYF; CDR3nt: TGTGCCACCAGCAGAGGTCCGGGATGGGCCCAGTACTTC
v_gene: TRBV5-1; j_gene: TRBJ1-3; d_gene: .; CDR3aa: CASSLAGVGNTIYF; CDR3nt: TGCGCCAGCAGCTTGGCCGGGGTTGGAAACACCATATATTTT
v_gene: TRBV4-1; j_gene: TRBJ2-3; d_gene: TRBD2; CDR3aa: CASSHPGTSGDTQYF; CDR3nt: TGCGCCAGCAGCCACCCCGGGACTAGCGGAGATACGCAGTATTTT
v_gene: TRBV27; j_gene: TRBJ2-7; d_gene: TRBD1; CDR3aa: CASSRQGIDEQYF; CDR3nt: TGTGCCAGCAGTCGACAGGGAATCGACGAGCAGTACTTC
v_gene: TRBV7-3; j_gene: TRBJ2-2; d_gene: .; CDR3aa: CASSLTDTGELFF; CDR3nt: TGTGCCAGCAGCTTGACAGATACCGGGGAGCTGTTTTTT
v_gene: TRBV28; j_gene: TRBJ2-7; d_gene: .; CDR3aa: CASTSGSLTSYEQYF; CDR3nt: TGTGCCAGCACCTCGGGGAGTTTAACCTCCTACGAGCAGTACTTC
v_gene: TRBV28; j_gene: TRBJ2-7; d_gene: .; CDR3aa: CASSYTRGQYF; CDR3nt: TGTGCCAGCAGTTATACGAGGGGGCAGTACTTC
v_gene: TRBV11-3; j_gene: TRBJ2-3; d_gene: .; CDR3aa: CASSPSGAGDTQYF; CDR3nt: TGTGCCAGCAGCCCATCGGGGGCGGGAGATACGCAGTATTTT
v_gene: TRBV2; j_gene: TRBJ2-7; d_gene: .; CDR3aa: CASSEFSGLYEQYF; CDR3nt: TGTGCCAGCAGTGAATTTTCTGGGCTCTACGAGCAGTACTTC
v_gene: TRBV6-5; j_gene: TRBJ2-7; d_gene: .; CDR3aa: CASSSGIRSVINEQYF; CDR3nt: TGTGCCAGCAGTTCAGGGATTCGTAGTGTTATCAACGAGCAGTACTTC
v_gene: TRBV7-8; j_gene: TRBJ1-5; d_gene: .; CDR3aa: CASSLGRYISNQPQHF; CDR3nt: TGTGCCAGCAGCTTAGGGAGGTATATTAGCAATCAGCCCCAGCATTTT
v_gene: TRBV6-5; j_gene: TRBJ1-5; d_gene: .; CDR3aa: CASSYGRHSNQPQHF; CDR3nt: TGTGCCAGCAGTTACGGACGGCATAGCAATCAGCCCCAGCATTTT
v_gene: TRBV14; j_gene: TRBJ1-3; d_gene: TRBD1; CDR3aa: CASSQDFGQADGNTIYF; CDR3nt: TGTGCCAGCAGCCAAGATTTCGGACAGGCCGATGGAAACACCATATATTTT
v_gene: TRBV27; j_gene: TRBJ2-1; d_gene: TRBD2; CDR3aa: CASRIAGGPMGQFF; CDR3nt: TGTGCCAGCAGGATAGCGGGAGGGCCTATGGGGCAGTTCTTC
v_gene: TRBV18; j_gene: TRBJ2-5; d_gene: .; CDR3aa: CASSPGFQETQYF; CDR3nt: TGTGCCAGCTCACCAGGATTCCAAGAGACCCAGTACTTC
v_gene: TRBV2; j_gene: TRBJ2-3; d_gene: TRBD2; CDR3aa: CASSSRLAGWTDTQYF; CDR3nt: TGTGCCAGCAGTTCTCGACTAGCGGGATGGACAGATACGCAGTATTTT
v_gene: TRBV27; j_gene: TRBJ1-2; d_gene: TRBD1; CDR3aa: CASSFPTGGGPNYGYTF; CDR3nt: TGTGCCAGCAGTTTTCCGACAGGGGGAGGCCCTAACTATGGCTACACCTTC
v_gene: TRBV5-1; j_gene: TRBJ2-3; d_gene: .; CDR3aa: CASSLVGDTQYF; CDR3nt: TGCGCCAGCAGCTTGGTGGGTGATACGCAGTATTTT
v_gene: TRBV29-1; j_gene: TRBJ2-5; d_gene: .; CDR3aa: CSVDGGLQETQYF; CDR3nt: TGCAGCGTTGACGGGGGGCTACAAGAGACCCAGTACTTC